This T cell receptor (beta chain) was obtained from a study of blood T cell repertoires in COVID-19. Study background: COVID-19 samples, acute and convalescent, were from the United States, Italy and Spain.

Participants came from fewer than 25 US areas, aged roughly 18 to 89 years. Cohorts were determined from participant-reported clinical history. Sequencing used immunoSEQ multiplex PCR; TCRdb keeps in-frame clones, though not all of them. Seen here are some 180,000 clones, about 83% observed once, and the top ten hold 3% to 3.5%. Trimming cost V 4 bases and J 3 bases, with 17 bases left between them. Per the germline V gene, CDR1 is SGHRS and CDR2 is YFSETQ. CDR3 length: 15 amino acids. The source of this sequence is a woman in her thirties who had been exposed to COVID-19. The chain carries TRBV5-1 and TRBJ2-7; a possible D gene is TRBD1 (7 bases). Specimen: PBMCs or T cells enriched from blood (not recorded which). CDR3 bases: TGCGCCAGCAGCCCCGAGACAGGGAGGTTCTACGAGCAGTACTTC. This codes for CASSPETGRFYEQYF.